There are a few counts of the clone carrying this TCR beta chain. Its antigen is as yet unknown. This sample is part of a study of CD8+CD57+ T cells in acquired aplastic anemia. Findings of the study overall: The same twenty-nine CD8+ CDR3 sequences occurred in patients and in controls.

The junction had 1 base not matched to a gene; V was cut back by 4 bases and J by 0 bases. The CDR3 totals 15 residues. Looked up from germline, CDR1 is ENHRY and CDR2 is SYGVKD. CDR3 and TCR beta VDJ profiling relied on a genomic DNA template. TCRdb reprocessed the reads via MiXCR and lists one record per CDR3 protein. The table has about 160,000 distinct CDR3 sequences, around 50% seen once. For sequencing, patients were chosen who had shown expansion of CD8+CD57+ cells by flow cytometry. The receptor comes from a human donor with aplastic anemia. The sample was sorted CD4+, CD8+, or CD8+CD57+ T cells (not recorded which) from PBMCs. The chain links TRBV10-3 to TRBJ1-5; TRBD1 aligns across 9 bases. CDR3 amino acids: CAISGQGGSNQPQHF. CDR3 sequence (DNA): TGTGCCATCAGTGGACAGGGGGGTAGCAATCAGCCCCAGCATTTT.